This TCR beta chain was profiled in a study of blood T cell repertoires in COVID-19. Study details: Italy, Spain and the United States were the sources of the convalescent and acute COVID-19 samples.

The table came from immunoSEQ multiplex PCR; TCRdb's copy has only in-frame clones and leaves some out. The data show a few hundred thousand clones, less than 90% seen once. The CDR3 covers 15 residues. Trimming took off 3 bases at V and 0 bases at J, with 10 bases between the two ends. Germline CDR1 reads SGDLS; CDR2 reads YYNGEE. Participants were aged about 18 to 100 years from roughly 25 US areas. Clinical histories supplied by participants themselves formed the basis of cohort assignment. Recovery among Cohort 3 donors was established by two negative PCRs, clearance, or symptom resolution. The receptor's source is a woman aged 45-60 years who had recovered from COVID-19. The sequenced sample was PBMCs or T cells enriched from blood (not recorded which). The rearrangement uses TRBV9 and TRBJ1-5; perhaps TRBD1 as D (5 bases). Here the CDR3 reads CASSAGASSNQPQHF. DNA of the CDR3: TGTGCCAGCAGCGCTGGGGCATCTAGCAATCAGCCCCAGCATTTT. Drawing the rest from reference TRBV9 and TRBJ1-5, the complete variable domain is DSGVTQTPKHLITATGQRVTLRCSPRSGDLSVYWYQQSLDQGLQFLIQYYNGEERAKGNILERFSAQQFPDLHSELNLSSLELGDSALYFCASSAGASSNQPQHFGDGTRLSIL.